A selection of T cell receptor beta chains follows, all from one sample in a study of control samples from healthy donors and cancer patients. Sequencing used immunoSEQ multiplex PCR; TCRdb keeps in-frame clones, though not all of them. In the table there are 95,000 to 150,000 clones, around 86% of which are singletons. Specimen: blood. The receptors shown here come from a man aged 35 to 55 in good health. The CDR3 runs from the conserved cysteine through the conserved F or W. D genes are given only for firm matches. Clone size is given for some rows only: seen once, a few or many times, or a class if the clone is expanded.

j_call v_call d_call clone_size cdr3_aa cdr3_nt
TRBJ1-6 TRBV2 - - CASSENGNWNSPLHF TGTGCCAGCAGTGAAAACGGGAATTGGAATTCACCCCTCCACTTT
TRBJ1-4 TRBV5-1 - - CASSLEPGREKLFF TGCGCCAGCAGCTTGGAGCCAGGGAGGGAAAAACTGTTTTTT
TRBJ1-6 TRBV5-1 - few CASSRDGGIYNSPLHF TGCGCCAGCAGTCGGGACGGAGGGATCTATAATTCACCCCTCCACTTT
TRBJ1-2 TRBV6-4 - - CASSDSGIGYTF TGTGCCAGCAGTGACTCAGGGATCGGCTACACCTTC
TRBJ2-3 TRBV2 - once CASRDSSTDTQYF TGTGCCAGCAGAGATTCTAGCACAGATACGCAGTATTTT
TRBJ2-5 TRBV9 - - CASSGLGGWETQYF TGTGCCAGCAGCGGTCTTGGTGGGTGGGAGACCCAGTACTTC
TRBJ2-5 TRBV15 TRBD2 few CATSREGLAGGGETQYF TGTGCCACCAGCAGAGAAGGTCTAGCGGGGGGTGGAGAGACCCAGTACTTC
TRBJ1-2 TRBV24-1 - - CATSAGGQPHYGYTF TGTGCCACCAGTGCTGGAGGACAACCTCACTATGGCTACACCTTC
TRBJ2-2 TRBV6-2/TRBV6-3 TRBD2 - CASSRTSGGPYTGELFF TGTGCCAGCAGTCGGACTAGCGGGGGCCCTTACACCGGGGAGCTGTTTTTT
TRBJ1-5 TRBV6-2/TRBV6-3 - once CASSYSLVSQPQHF TGTGCCAGCAGTTACAGCTTGGTAAGTCAGCCCCAGCATTTT
TRBJ2-3 TRBV27 TRBD2 - CASSLYPAAGGTDTQYF TGTGCCAGCAGTCTCTATCCCGCAGCGGGGGGCACAGATACGCAGTATTTT
TRBJ1-6 TRBV7-2 TRBD1 - CASSSPDRVIQALHF TGTGCCAGCAGCTCCCCTGACAGGGTAATTCAAGCCCTCCACTTT
TRBJ1-5 TRBV27 TRBD1 - CASSLTGGPQPQHF TGTGCCAGCAGTTTGACAGGGGGCCCACAGCCCCAGCATTTT
TRBJ2-3 TRBV5-1 - - CASSLGDATDTQYF TGCGCCAGCAGCTTGGGGGACGCCACAGATACGCAGTATTTT
TRBJ1-1 TRBV6-2/TRBV6-3 TRBD1 few CASSPETGGTEAFF TGTGCCAGCAGTCCCGAGACAGGGGGCACTGAAGCTTTCTTT
TRBJ2-5 TRBV5-4 TRBD2 - CASSGGLAAQETQYF TGTGCCAGCAGCGGGGGACTAGCGGCCCAAGAGACCCAGTACTTC
TRBJ2-5 TRBV21-1 - - CASSKGGPRSRETQYF TGTGCCAGCAGCAAAGGCGGACCTAGGTCTCGAGAGACCCAGTACTTC
TRBJ1-1 TRBV6-5 - - CASSKRQENTEAFF TGTGCCAGCAGCAAACGACAGGAGAACACTGAAGCTTTCTTT
TRBJ1-6 TRBV5-1 TRBD1 - CASSLTGAPGSPLHF TGCGCCAGCAGCTTGACAGGGGCGCCTGGATCACCCCTCCACTTT
TRBJ1-1 TRBV18 TRBD1 - CASSKDRDEIAFF TGTGCCAGCTCAAAGGACAGGGACGAAATAGCTTTCTTT
TRBJ1-2 TRBV6-1 - - CASSEGHHEANYGYTF TGTGCCAGCAGTGAAGGACATCATGAAGCTAACTATGGCTACACCTTC
TRBJ2-6 TRBV27 - - CASSPLGSGANVLTF TGTGCCAGCAGCCCCCTGGGCTCTGGGGCCAACGTCCTGACTTTC
TRBJ1-1 TRBV10-1 - - CASRGATRNTEAFF TGCGCCAGCAGGGGGGCGACCCGGAACACTGAAGCTTTCTTT
TRBJ1-2 TRBV7-2 TRBD1 few CASSSDRVHGYTF TGTGCCAGCAGCTCCGACAGGGTCCATGGCTACACCTTC
TRBJ2-3 TRBV7-6 - - CASSLGVGGTDTQYF TGTGCCAGCAGCTTAGGAGTAGGGGGTACAGATACGCAGTATTTT
TRBJ2-3 TRBV30 - - CAGRDPPTDTQYF TGTGCCGGCCGGGACCCCCCCACAGATACGCAGTATTTT
TRBJ1-2 TRBV7-2 TRBD1 - CASSFLGTGSRGYTF TGTGCCAGCAGCTTCCTGGGGACAGGTTCCCGAGGCTACACCTTC
TRBJ1-2 TRBV5-4 - - CASSTASNPNYGYTF TGTGCCAGCAGCACGGCGTCGAACCCTAACTATGGCTACACCTTC